The sequence of this TCR beta chain was determined in a study of PD-L1 blockade in urothelial cancer. The repertoire was sequenced with immunoSEQ multiplex PCR; TCRdb's copy has only in-frame clones and lacks some. This table holds 70,000 to 95,000 clones, roughly nine tenths found once. The ends were cut back, 4 bases at V and 2 bases at J, with 11 bases in the middle. Per the germline V gene, CDR1 is GTSNPN and CDR2 is SVGIG (reference sequence). The CDR3 extends over 13 amino acids. Time point noted: pretreatment peripheral blood. The material sequenced was PBMCs, taken around atezolizumab (anti-PD-L1) treatment. The genes are TRBV30 and TRBJ1-1; no definite D call. The source of this sequence is an elderly woman with urothelial cancer. CDR3 region: CAWKPGFNTEAFF. Here the CDR3 DNA reads TGTGCCTGGAAGCCAGGCTTCAACACTGAAGCTTTCTTT.